A selection of T cell receptor beta chains follows, all from one sample in a study of Ad26.COV2.S vaccination and SARS-CoV-2 variants. The method was immunoSEQ multiplex PCR; TCRdb's version includes in-frame clones alone and lacks a portion of them. This table holds more than 300,000 clones, around 84% found once. This sample comprised peripheral blood, obtained in a trial of Ad26.COV2.S vaccine versus placebo. The receptors shown here come from a person aged 18-65 years who received the Ad26.COV2.S COVID-19 vaccine or a placebo. Both conserved end residues are part of each CDR3.

TRBV7-2 | 15 | CASSDRALSGNTIYF
TRBV6-2/TRBV6-3 | 15 | CASSWTGLNNEKLFF
TRBV9 | 14 | CASSVTGAPNEQYF
TRBV6-5 | 14 | CASRGDRMNTEAFF
TRBV3-1/TRBV3-2 | 15 | CASSQGGSSGNTIYF
TRBV6-5 | 14 | CASLAGVYQETQYF
TRBV19 | 15 | CASSISGKGVVEAFF
TRBV5-1 | 17 | CASSLAWVQGGNYGYTF
TRBV3-1/TRBV3-2 | 14 | CASSQWGAYSPLHF
TRBV6-5 | 14 | CASSPQGFEYGYTF
TRBV10-2 | 14 | CASRESRYASPLHF
TRBV5-4 | 15 | CASSPYRGLKETQYF
TRBV7-8 | 15 | CASSLGLPGANVLTF
TRBV6-2/TRBV6-3 | 13 | CASSYIWGSPLHF
TRBV18 | 14 | CASSPGLGGTEAFF
TRBV7-2 | 16 | CASSLGRQGRAYEQYF
TRBV6-2/TRBV6-3 | 13 | CASSTWTAGGYTF
TRBV29-1 | 12 | CRGCVTGYGYTF
TRBV6-4 | 15 | CASSDAGTGVSGYTF
TRBV7-9 | 12 | CASSFASDTQYF
TRBV30 | 13 | CAWTGTGVGEQYF
TRBV6-5 | 13 | CASTQAGSETQYF
TRBV6-2/TRBV6-3 | 16 | CASSNRGGNSNQPQHF
TRBV4-1 | 14 | CASSQVREAYEQYF
TRBV25-1 | 15 | CASGKLGGGNTEAFF
TRBV18 | 13 | CASSAGTGYGYTF
TRBV6-1 | 13 | CASSESFSGGWFF
TRBV19 | 13 | CASSIPGQETQYF
TRBV6-2/TRBV6-3 | 15 | CASSFGQGVNYGYTF
TRBV7-2 | 12 | CASSGNSYGYTF
TRBV29-1 | 14 | CSVPGGGQVETQYF
TRBV9 | 16 | CASSPERQGVNEKLFF
TRBV7-2 | 17 | CASSLHGGSLPTDTQYF
TRBV27 | 15 | CASSWTSGGTDTQYF
TRBV6-2/TRBV6-3 | 15 | CASSYSTPQAYGYTF
TRBV19 | 13 | CASSIDDNQPQHF
TRBV29-1 | 17 | CSVEDRARKGGNTEAFF